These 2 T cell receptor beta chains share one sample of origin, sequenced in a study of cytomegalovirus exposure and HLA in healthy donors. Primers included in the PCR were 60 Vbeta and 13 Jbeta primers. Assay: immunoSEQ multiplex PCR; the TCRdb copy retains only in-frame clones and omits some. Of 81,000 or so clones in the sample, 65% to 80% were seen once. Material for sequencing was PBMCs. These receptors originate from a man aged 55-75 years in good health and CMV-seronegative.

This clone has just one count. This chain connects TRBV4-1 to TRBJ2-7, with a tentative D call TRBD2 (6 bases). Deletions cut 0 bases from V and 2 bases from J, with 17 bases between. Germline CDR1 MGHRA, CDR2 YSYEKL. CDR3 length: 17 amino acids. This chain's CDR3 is CASSQDEKAGSTYEQYF. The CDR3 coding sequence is TGCGCCAGCAGCCAAGACGAGAAAGCGGGTTCTACCTACGAGCAGTACTTC.

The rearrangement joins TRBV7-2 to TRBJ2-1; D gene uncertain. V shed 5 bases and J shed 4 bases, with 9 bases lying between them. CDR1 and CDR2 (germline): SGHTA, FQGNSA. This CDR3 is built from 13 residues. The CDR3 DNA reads TGTGCCAGCAGCCTCCAGGTATACAATGAGCAGTTCTTC. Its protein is CASSLQVYNEQFF.